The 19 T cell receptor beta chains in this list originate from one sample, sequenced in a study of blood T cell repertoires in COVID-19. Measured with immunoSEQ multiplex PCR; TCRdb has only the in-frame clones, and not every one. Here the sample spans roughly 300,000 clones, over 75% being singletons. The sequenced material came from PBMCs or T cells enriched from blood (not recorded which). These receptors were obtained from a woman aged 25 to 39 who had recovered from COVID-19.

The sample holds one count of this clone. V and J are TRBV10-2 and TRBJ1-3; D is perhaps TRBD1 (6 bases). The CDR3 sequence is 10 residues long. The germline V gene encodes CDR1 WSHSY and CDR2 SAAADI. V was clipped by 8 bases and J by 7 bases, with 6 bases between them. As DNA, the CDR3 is TGCGCCAGCCAGGGGAACACCATATATTTT. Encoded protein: CASQGNTIYF.

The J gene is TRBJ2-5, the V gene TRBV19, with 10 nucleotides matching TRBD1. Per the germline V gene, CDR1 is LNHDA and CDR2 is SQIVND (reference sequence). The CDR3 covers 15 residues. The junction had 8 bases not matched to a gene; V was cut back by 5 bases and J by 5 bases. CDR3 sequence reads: CASSSPGQGHETQYF. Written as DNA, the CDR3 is TGTGCCAGTAGTTCCCCGGGACAGGGGCACGAGACCCAGTACTTC. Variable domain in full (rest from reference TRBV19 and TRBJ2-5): DGGITQSPKYLFRKEGQNVTLSCEQNLNHDAMYWYRQDPGQGLRLIYYSQIVNDFQKGDIAEGYSVSREKKESFPLTVTSAQKNPTAFYLCASSSPGQGHETQYFGPGTRLLVL.

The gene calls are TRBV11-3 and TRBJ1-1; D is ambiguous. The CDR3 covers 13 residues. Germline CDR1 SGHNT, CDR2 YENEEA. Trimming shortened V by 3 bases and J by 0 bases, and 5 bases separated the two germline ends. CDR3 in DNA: TGTGCCAGCAGCTTCTATATGAACACTGAAGCTTTCTTT. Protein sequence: CASSFYMNTEAFF.

CDR3 in amino acids: CASSLALNEKLFF. The CDR3 region has the DNA TGTGCCAGCAGCTTGGCCTTAAATGAAAAACTGTTTTTT. The chain couples TRBV5-6 to TRBJ1-4; D ambiguous. Germline assignment: CDR1 SGHDT and CDR2 YYEEEE. The ends were cut back, 0 bases at V and 5 bases at J, with 5 bases in the middle. CDR3 length equals 13 residues.

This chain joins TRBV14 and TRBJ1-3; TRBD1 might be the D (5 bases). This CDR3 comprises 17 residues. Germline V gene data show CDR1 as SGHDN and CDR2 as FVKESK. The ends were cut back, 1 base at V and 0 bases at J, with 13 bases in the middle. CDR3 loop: CASSQGRAFGSGNTIYF. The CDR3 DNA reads TGTGCCAGCAGCCAAGGCAGGGCATTCGGCTCTGGAAACACCATATATTTT. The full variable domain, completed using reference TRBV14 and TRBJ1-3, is EAGVTQFPSHSVIEKGQTVTLRCDPISGHDNLYWYRRVMGKEIKFLLHFVKESKQDESGMPNNRFLAERTGGTYSTLKVQPAELEDSGVYFCASSQGRAFGSGNTIYFGEGSWLTVV.

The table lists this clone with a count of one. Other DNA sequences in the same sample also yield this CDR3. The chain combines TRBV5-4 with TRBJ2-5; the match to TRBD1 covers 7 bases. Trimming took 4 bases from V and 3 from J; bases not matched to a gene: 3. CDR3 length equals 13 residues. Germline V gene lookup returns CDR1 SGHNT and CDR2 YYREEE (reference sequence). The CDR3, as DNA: TGTGCCAGCAGCCGGACAGGCGAAGAGACCCAGTACTTC. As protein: CASSRTGEETQYF.

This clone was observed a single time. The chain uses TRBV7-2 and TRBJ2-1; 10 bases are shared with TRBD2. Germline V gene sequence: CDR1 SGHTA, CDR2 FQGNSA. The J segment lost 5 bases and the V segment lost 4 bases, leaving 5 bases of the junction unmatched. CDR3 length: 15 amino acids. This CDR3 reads CASSYLAGVNNEQFF. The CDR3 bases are TGTGCCAGCAGCTATCTAGCGGGGGTAAACAATGAGCAGTTCTTC. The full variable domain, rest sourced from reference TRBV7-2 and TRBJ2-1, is GAGVSQSPSNKVTEKGKDVELRCDPISGHTALYWYRQSLGQGLEFLIYFQGNSAPDKSGLPSDRFSAERTGGSVSTLTIQRTQQEDSAVYLCASSYLAGVNNEQFFGPGTRLTVL.

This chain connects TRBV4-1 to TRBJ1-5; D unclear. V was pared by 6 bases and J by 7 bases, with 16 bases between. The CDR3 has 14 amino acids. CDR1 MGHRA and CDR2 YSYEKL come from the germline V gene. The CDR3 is CASSNTRGNQPQHF. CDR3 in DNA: TGCGCCAGCAGTAACACCCGGGGAAACCAGCCCCAGCATTTT.

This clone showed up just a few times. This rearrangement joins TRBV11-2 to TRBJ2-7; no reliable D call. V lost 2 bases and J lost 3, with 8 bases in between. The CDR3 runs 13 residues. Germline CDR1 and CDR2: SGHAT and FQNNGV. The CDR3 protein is CASSLNTFYEQYF. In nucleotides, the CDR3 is TGTGCCAGCAGCTTAAACACATTCTACGAGCAGTACTTC.

Written as DNA, the CDR3 is TGTGCCAGCAGTTACAACCTTTACACCTACGAGCAGTACTTC. Its translation: CASSYNLYTYEQYF. The chain links TRBV6-5 to TRBJ2-7; no clear D. Germline-derived CDR1 and CDR2 are MNHEY and SVGAGI. CDR3 length: 14 residues. Trimming took off 2 bases at V and 2 bases at J, with 10 bases between the two ends.

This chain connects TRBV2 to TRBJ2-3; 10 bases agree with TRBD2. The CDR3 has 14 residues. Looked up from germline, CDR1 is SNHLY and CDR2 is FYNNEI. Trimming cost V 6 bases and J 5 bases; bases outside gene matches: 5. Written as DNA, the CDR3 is TGTGCCAGCAGCCAAGGGACTAGCGTAGATACGCAGTATTTT. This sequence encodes CASSQGTSVDTQYF.

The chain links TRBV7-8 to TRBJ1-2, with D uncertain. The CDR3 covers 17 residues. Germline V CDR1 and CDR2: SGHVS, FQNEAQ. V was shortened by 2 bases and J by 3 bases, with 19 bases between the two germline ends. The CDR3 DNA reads TGTGCCAGCAGCTTATCCAGCTTAACAGCTTTGTACTATGGCTACACCTTC. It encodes CASSLSSLTALYYGYTF.

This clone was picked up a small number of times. CDR3 region: CASSLEVGGDSPLHF. CDR3 coding DNA: TGTGCCAGCAGCTTGGAGGTGGGAGGTGATTCACCCCTCCACTTT. The chain carries TRBV5-8 and TRBJ1-6, with D uncertain. Germline V gene lookup returns CDR1 SGHTS and CDR2 YDEGEE. With 0 bases removed from V and 8 bases from J, the gap between germline ends came to 12 bases. The CDR3 covers 15 residues.

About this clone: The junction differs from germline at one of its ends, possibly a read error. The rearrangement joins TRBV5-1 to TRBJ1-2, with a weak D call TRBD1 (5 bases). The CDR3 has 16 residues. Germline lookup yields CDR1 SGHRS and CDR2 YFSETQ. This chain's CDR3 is CASRFGVVDPRDGYTF. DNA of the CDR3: TGCGCCAGCCGCTTTGGGGTCGTTGACCCCAGGGATGGCTACACCTTC.

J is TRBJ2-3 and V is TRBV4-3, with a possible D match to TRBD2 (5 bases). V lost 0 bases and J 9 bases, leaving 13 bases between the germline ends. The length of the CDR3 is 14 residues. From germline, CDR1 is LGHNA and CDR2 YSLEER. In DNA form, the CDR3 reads TGCGCCAGCAGCCAAGATAAGGGAGTCGGGACGCAGTATTTT. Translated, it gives CASSQDKGVGTQYF.

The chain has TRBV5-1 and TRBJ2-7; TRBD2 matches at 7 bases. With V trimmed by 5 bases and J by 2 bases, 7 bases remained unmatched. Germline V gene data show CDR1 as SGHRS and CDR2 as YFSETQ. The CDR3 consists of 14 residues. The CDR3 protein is CASSPGGKTYEQYF. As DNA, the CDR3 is TGCGCCAGCAGTCCGGGGGGAAAGACCTACGAGCAGTACTTC.

The CDR3 DNA reads TGTGCCAGCAGCGTCGACAGGGCCGAGACCCAGTACTTC. Protein sequence: CASSVDRAETQYF. V is TRBV9 and J is TRBJ2-5, with TRBD1 matching over 7 bases. With V trimmed by 2 bases and J by 5 bases, 3 bases remained unmatched. The CDR3 sequence is 13 residues long. CDR1 is SGDLS, CDR2 YYNGEE, per germline.

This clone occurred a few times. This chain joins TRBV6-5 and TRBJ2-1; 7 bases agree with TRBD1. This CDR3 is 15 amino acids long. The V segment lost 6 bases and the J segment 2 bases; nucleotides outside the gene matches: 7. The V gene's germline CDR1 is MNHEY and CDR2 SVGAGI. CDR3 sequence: CASSQGQYAYNEQFF. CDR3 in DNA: TGTGCCAGCAGCCAGGGACAGTACGCCTACAATGAGCAGTTCTTC.

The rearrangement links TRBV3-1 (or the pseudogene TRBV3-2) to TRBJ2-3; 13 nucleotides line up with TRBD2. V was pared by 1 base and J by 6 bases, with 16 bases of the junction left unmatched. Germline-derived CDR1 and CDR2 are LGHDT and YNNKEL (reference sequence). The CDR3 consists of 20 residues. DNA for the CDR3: TGTGCCAGCAGCCAAGGCCGAGGACTAGCGGGGGATAGTCTCATCGATACGCAGTATTTT. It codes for CASSQGRGLAGDSLIDTQYF.